A selection of T cell receptor beta chains follows, all from one sample in a study of T cells in Graves' hyperthyroidism and ophthalmopathy. TCRdb independently ran MiXCR on the multiplex PCR reads; one entry per CDR3 protein. The sample lists roughly 500,000 distinct CDR3 sequences; around 24% were seen once. Material: blood. These receptors all stem from a woman in her twenties or thirties with Graves' ophthalmopathy. CDR3s include the opening cysteine and the closing phenylalanine or tryptophan. D genes are given only for firm matches. Rows may omit the clone size; those that give it use once, few, many or a size class.

many	TRBJ1-1	.	TRBV7-2	TGTGCCACTACCCACGACAGGCAGACTCAAGCTTTCTTT	CATTHDRQTQAFF
many	TRBJ2-5	.	TRBV27	TGTGCCAGCAGTTTTACCGGGACCACCGAAGAGACCCAGTACTTC	CASSFTGTTEETQYF
many	TRBJ2-7	.	TRBV6-2/TRBV6-3	TGTGCCAGCAGCCACTCATACGAGCAGTACTTC	CASSHSYEQYF
.	TRBJ1-5	.	TRBV27	TGTGCCAGCAGTTTATTTGGGGGATATCAGCCCCAGCATTTT	CASSLFGGYQPQHF
.	TRBJ1-1	.	TRBV5-1	TGCGCCAGCAGCTATGACGGAAACAGTGAAGCTTTCTTT	CASSYDGNSEAFF
many	TRBJ1-2	.	TRBV20-1	TGCAGTGCTAGAGATCCAGGGAATGGCTACACCTTC	CSARDPGNGYTF
.	TRBJ2-5	.	TRBV12-3/TRBV12-4	TGTGCCAGCAGTCCCCGAAGGCGTCTACAAGAGACCCAGTACTTC	CASSPRRRLQETQYF
many	TRBJ1-1	TRBD1	TRBV7-2	TGTGCCAGCAGCCCCCGACAGGGGGCGAACACTGAAGCTTTCTTT	CASSPRQGANTEAFF
many	TRBJ2-7	.	TRBV6-1	TGTGCCAGCCGCAGGGAAAGAAGTGGTTACGAGCAGTACTTC	CASRRERSGYEQYF
many	TRBJ2-7	TRBD1	TRBV20-1	TGCAGTGCTAGAGGTCAGGGGGCATGGTACGAGCAGTACTTC	CSARGQGAWYEQYF
.	TRBJ2-5	.	TRBV12-3/TRBV12-4	TGTGCCAGTGGAGGGAGTCAAGAGACCCAGTACTTC	CASGGSQETQYF
many	TRBJ1-1	.	TRBV6-2/TRBV6-3	TGTGCCTCCTTTATGTCAGGGACGGGGAACACTGAAGCTTTCTTT	CASFMSGTGNTEAFF
.	TRBJ1-3	.	TRBV6-1	TGTGCCAGCAGCACAGGGTTCCTCTCTGGAAACACCATATATTTT	CASSTGFLSGNTIYF
few	TRBJ1-2	TRBD1	TRBV6-2/TRBV6-3	TGTGCCAGCAGCGGGACAGGGAGTGACTATGGCTACACCTTC	CASSGTGSDYGYTF
few	TRBJ2-4	TRBD2	TRBV27	TGTGCCAGCAGTTTAGGTAGCGGGGGCATATACATTCAGTACTTC	CASSLGSGGIYIQYF
many	TRBJ2-5	.	TRBV6-1	TGTGCCAGCAGTGGGAGGGCTAGTCATGCCCTAGAGACCCAGTACTTC	CASSGRASHALETQYF
many	TRBJ1-2	TRBD1	TRBV24-1	TGTGCCACCAGTGATGCGAATCCGGGACAGGGCTATGGCTACACCTTC	CATSDANPGQGYGYTF
few	TRBJ2-7	TRBD1	TRBV12-3/TRBV12-4	TGTGCCAGCAGTGGACAGGCCGTCACCTACGAGCAGTACTTC	CASSGQAVTYEQYF
many	TRBJ2-5	.	TRBV20-1	TGCAGTGCTAGAGATTATAGGGGGGCCCAAGAGACCCAGTACTTC	CSARDYRGAQETQYF
.	TRBJ1-5	TRBD1	TRBV20-1	TGCAGTGCTAGAGCTCCAGGGGGGGGTCAGCCCCAGCATTTT	CSARAPGGGQPQHF
many	TRBJ1-3	TRBD1	TRBV28	TGTGCCAGCAGTTTTTCAGGGGGTAGAAACACCATATATTTT	CASSFSGGRNTIYF
few	TRBJ1-1	.	TRBV14	TGTGCCAGCAGCCAAGACCCGGTCGGGACTGAAGCTTTCTTT	CASSQDPVGTEAFF
many	TRBJ1-1	.	TRBV11-1	TGTGCCAGCAGCTTAAAGGGCGGGGCGGGGGGAACTGAAGCTTTCTTT	CASSLKGGAGGTEAFF
.	TRBJ1-2	.	TRBV5-1	TGCGCCAGCACCGACGGAGGATGGGGCTACACCTTC	CASTDGGWGYTF
.	TRBJ2-6	TRBD1	TRBV6-1	TGTGCCAGCACCGCGACAGGGTGGAACTCTGGGGCCAACGTCCTGACTTTC	CASTATGWNSGANVLTF
.	TRBJ2-5	.	TRBV30	TGTGCCTGGAGTGTACGATCTGCGGGACGAGAGACCCAGTACTTC	CAWSVRSAGRETQYF
few	TRBJ1-6	.	TRBV30	TGTGCCTGGAAGGGCAGGGGCGCACCCCTCCACTTT	CAWKGRGAPLHF
.	TRBJ2-5	TRBD2	TRBV27	TGTGCCAGCAGCAACGCGGGACTAGCGTTGCAAGAGACCCAGTACTTC	CASSNAGLALQETQYF
many	TRBJ1-2	TRBD1	TRBV6-1	TGTGCCAGCAGTCGATCCGGGACAGGGGTCAATGGCTACACCTTC	CASSRSGTGVNGYTF
.	TRBJ1-5	.	TRBV6-1	TGTGCCAGCAGGCGGGCTCGGCAGCCCCAGCATTTT	CASRRARQPQHF
many	TRBJ1-5	.	TRBV30	TGTGCCTGGAATGCGGGTATTGGACAGCCCCAGCATTTT	CAWNAGIGQPQHF
.	TRBJ2-2	.	TRBV28	TGTGCCAGCAGGCTATCCTGGGAGAACACCGGGGATCTGTTTTTT	CASRLSWENTGDLFF
.	TRBJ1-5	.	TRBV5-1	TGCGCCAGCAGCCCCATGCCAGGGGACAATCAGCCCCAGCATTTT	CASSPMPGDNQPQHF
.	TRBJ2-2	TRBD2	TRBV20-1	TGCAGTGCAGCGGGGGTAAACACCGGGGAGCTGTTTTTT	CSAAGVNTGELFF
.	TRBJ2-7	.	TRBV6-1	TGTGCCAGCAGTGTAGAGCGAGAGCAGTACTTC	CASSVEREQYF
.	TRBJ2-5	.	TRBV6-1	TGTGCCAGCAGGGAACCAGGGGAAGAGACCCAGTACTTC	CASREPGEETQYF
many	TRBJ1-5	TRBD1	TRBV2	TGTGCCAGGACCGGGACAGCTAGCAATCAGCCCCAGCATTTT	CARTGTASNQPQHF
many	TRBJ1-2	.	TRBV12-3/TRBV12-4	TGTGCCAGTTCCGGGAGGTCCTATGGCTACACCTTC	CASSGRSYGYTF